The 28 T cell receptor beta chains listed next were all sequenced from one sample in a study of T-cell reconstitution after alpha-beta-depleted transplantation in children. TCRbeta library construction was performed incorporating unique molecular identifiers. Each CDR3 protein is one row after TCRdb ran MiXCR on the PCR reads. This table holds fewer than 700,000 distinct CDR3 sequences, 10% to 15% found once. The specimen comprised PBMCs, mostly from graft donor cells, sampled 360 days after TCRalphabeta/CD19-depleted stem cell transplant. These receptors originate from a male patient under 18 who had a stem cell transplant for acute myeloid leukemia, so the T cells may come from the graft donor.

The chain recombines TRBV11-2 with TRBJ2-1, with TRBD2 matching over 9 bases. Looked up from germline, CDR1 is SGHAT and CDR2 is FQNNGV. The ends lost 0 bases at V and 0 bases at J; junction bases unmatched: 18. The CDR3 runs 22 residues. The CDR3 region is CASSLDDGFSGSSFSSYNEQFF. CDR3 nucleotide sequence: TGTGCCAGCAGCTTAGACGACGGTTTTAGCGGGAGTTCCTTTAGCTCCTACAATGAGCAGTTCTTC.

This clonotype was detected many times. This rearrangement joins TRBV9 to TRBJ2-1; 11 nucleotides align to TRBD2. The V gene's germline CDR1 is SGDLS and CDR2 YYNGEE. CDR3 length equals 15 residues. V gave up 0 bases and J gave up 8 bases; unmatched junction bases: 4. The CDR3 DNA reads TGTGCCAGCAGCGTAGTAACTAGCGGGAGTGATGAGCAGTTCTTC. This translates into CASSVVTSGSDEQFF.

There are many counts of this clonotype. The chain links TRBV6-2 or TRBV6-3 to TRBJ2-7; perhaps TRBD2 as D (5 bases). The CDR3 loop spans 15 amino acids. Per germline, CDR1 MNHEY and CDR2 SVGEGT. Trimming removed 7 bases at V and 4 bases at J, with 20 bases between. As DNA, the CDR3 is TGTGCCAGCACCTACCCGGACTCCGTGAGGTACGAGCAGTACTTC. Protein sequence: CASTYPDSVRYEQYF.

In this sample, this clonotype turned up a few times. This chain joins TRBV18 and TRBJ2-1, with D perhaps matching TRBD2 (6 bases). This CDR3 contains 15 residues. Germline V CDR1 and CDR2: KGHSH, LQKENI. Trimming shortened V by 4 bases and J by 8 bases, and 18 bases separated the two germline ends. In DNA, the CDR3 is TGTGCCAGCTCACTTGATAGCGGAGCCCCCCATGAGCAGTTCTTC. It encodes CASSLDSGAPHEQFF.

V usage is TRBV29-1 and J usage is TRBJ2-3, with D hard to call. V was trimmed by 4 bases and J by 4 bases, leaving 9 bases between them. The CDR3 sequence is 12 residues long. In germline, CDR1 is SQVTM, CDR2 ANQGSEA. The CDR3: CSVGWSPDTQYF. CDR3 DNA sequence: TGCAGCGTTGGGTGGAGCCCAGATACGCAGTATTTT.

The chain has TRBV20-1 and TRBJ2-2; 7 bases fit TRBD2. Germline loops: CDR1 DFQATT, CDR2 SNEGSKA (reference sequence). CDR3 length: 17 residues. Trimming cost V 1 base and J 2 bases; bases outside gene matches: 10. CDR3 protein: CSARVYPSGTNTGELFF. The CDR3 region has the DNA TGCAGTGCTAGAGTCTATCCGAGCGGGACTAACACCGGGGAGCTGTTTTTT.

This clonotype was observed a few times. The chain combines TRBV29-1 with TRBJ2-3; no firm D call. The CDR3 runs to 14 residues. Germline CDR1 and CDR2: SQVTM and ANQGSEA. Trimming took off 2 bases at V and 1 base at J, with 10 bases between the two ends. The CDR3 region is CSVEWPVGTDTQYF. The CDR3 nucleotides are TGCAGCGTTGAATGGCCGGTGGGCACAGATACGCAGTATTTT.

This clonotype was seen more than once but under ten times. The rearrangement links TRBV5-1 to TRBJ2-2; D possibly corresponds to TRBD1 (6 bases). The CDR3 loop spans 14 amino acids. The germline V gene has CDR1 SGHRS and CDR2 YFSETQ. Trimming cost V 5 bases and J 5 bases, with 13 bases left between them. The CDR3 loop reads CASRPSGTTGELFF. As DNA, the CDR3 is TGCGCCAGCAGGCCTTCCGGGACAACCGGGGAGCTGTTTTTT.

This clonotype was picked up a small number of times. CDR3 sequence reads: CASSARLTTEAFF. CDR3 in DNA: TGTGCCAGCAGCGCCCGACTGACTACTGAAGCTTTCTTT. The chain is built from TRBV7-8 and TRBJ1-1; D is undetermined. Germline V gives CDR1 SGHVS, CDR2 FQNEAQ. The V and J ends lost 5 bases and 5 bases respectively, with 12 bases between them. The CDR3 length is 13 residues. The variable domain in full, completed from reference TRBV7-8 and TRBJ1-1, reads GAGVSQSPRYKVAKRGQDVALRCDPISGHVSLFWYQQALGQGPEFLTYFQNEAQLDKSGLPSDRFFAERPEGSVSTLKIQRTQQEDSAVYLCASSARLTTEAFFGQGTRLTVV.

This clonotype turned up a few times. The chain combines TRBV20-1 with TRBJ2-7, with TRBD2 matching 9 bases. Looked up from germline, CDR1 is DFQATT and CDR2 is SNEGSKA (reference sequence). This CDR3 comprises 15 residues. V lost 5 bases and J lost 8; bases outside the gene matches: 16. The CDR3 protein is CSAARGAGGARQQYF. CDR3 DNA: TGCAGTGCTGCCCGAGGGGCGGGAGGGGCTCGACAGCAGTACTTC.

There are many counts of this clonotype. This chain links TRBV5-1 with TRBJ2-6, with D perhaps being TRBD1 or TRBD2 (5 bases each). There are 15 residues in the CDR3. Germline CDR1 is SGHRS and CDR2 is YFSETQ. V shed 4 bases and J shed 0 bases, with 8 bases lying between them. CDR3: CASSGDPSGANVLTF. CDR3 nucleotide sequence: TGCGCCAGCAGCGGGGACCCCTCTGGGGCCAACGTCCTGACTTTC.

The J gene is TRBJ2-7, the V gene TRBV18; 7 positions agree with TRBD2. Germline assignment: CDR1 KGHSH and CDR2 LQKENI. The V and J ends lost 1 base and 0 bases, in that order; junction bases with no gene match: 6. The CDR3 is made up of 16 amino acids. CDR3 amino acids: CASSPLYGGTSYEQYF. The CDR3 DNA follows: TGTGCCAGCTCACCACTCTACGGGGGGACCTCCTACGAGCAGTACTTC.

This clonotype showed up just a few times. The chain uses TRBV7-6 and TRBJ2-7; 8 nucleotides align to TRBD1. V shed 3 bases, J shed 1 base, and the junction held 2 bases outside the gene matches. The CDR3 has 14 residues. Germline V gives CDR1 SGHVS, CDR2 FNYEAQ. CDR3 protein: CASSFQGASYEQYF. The CDR3 DNA sequence: TGTGCCAGCAGCTTCCAGGGGGCATCCTACGAGCAGTACTTC.

This clonotype was recorded a few times. The chain joins TRBV21-1 to TRBJ2-1; TRBD2 was called by the table and not checked on the DNA. TRBV21-1 is annotated as a pseudogene. This CDR3 region has 18 residues. CDR3 in DNA: TGTGCCAGCAGCAAATGGACTAGCGGATTAAACTCCTACAATGAGCAGTTCTTC. Protein: CASSKWTSGLNSYNEQFF.

This sequence joins TRBV3-1 and TRBJ1-5, with 8 bases identical to TRBD1. CDR1 LGHDT and CDR2 YNNKEL come from the germline V gene (reference sequence). Trimming took 5 bases from V and 4 from J; bases not matched to a gene: 7. The CDR3 is made up of 15 amino acids. The CDR3 is CASSLDRDRNQPQHF. In DNA form, the CDR3 reads TGTGCCAGCAGCTTAGACCGGGACAGGAATCAGCCCCAGCATTTT. The variable domain in full, completed from reference TRBV3-1 and TRBJ1-5, reads DTAVSQTPKYLVTQMGNDKSIKCEQNLGHDTMYWYKQDSKKFLKIMFSYNNKELIINETVPNRFSPKSPDKAHLNLHINSLELGDSAVYFCASSLDRDRNQPQHFGDGTRLSIL.

This clonotype was seen more than once but under ten times. J is TRBJ2-5 and V is TRBV20-1; 10 bases fit TRBD2. Per the germline V gene, CDR1 is DFQATT and CDR2 is SNEGSKA (reference sequence). Trimming took 3 bases from V and 0 from J; bases not matched to a gene: 4. The CDR3 has 15 amino acids. CDR3 amino acids: CSASRTSGNQETQYF. CDR3 bases: TGCAGTGCTAGTCGGACTAGCGGCAACCAAGAGACCCAGTACTTC.

The V call is TRBV4-1, the J call TRBJ1-5; D is possibly TRBD1 (6 bases). Germline loops: CDR1 MGHRA, CDR2 YSYEKL. The CDR3 spans 15 residues. Trimming stripped 2 bases from V and 0 bases from J, with 8 bases between. The CDR3, as DNA: TGCGCCAGCAGCCAATACAGGGATAGCAATCAGCCCCAGCATTTT. It specifies CASSQYRDSNQPQHF.

A few counts support this clonotype. The rearrangement links TRBV3-1 to TRBJ2-1; 10 bases line up with TRBD2. The germline gives CDR1 LGHDT, CDR2 YNNKEL (reference sequence). The CDR3 length is 16 residues. After removal of 0 bases from V and 8 bases from J, the junction contained 7 bases not matched to a gene. The CDR3 reads CASSQDGLAGEDEQFF. As DNA, the CDR3 is TGTGCCAGCAGCCAAGATGGCCTAGCGGGAGAGGATGAGCAGTTCTTC.

The rearrangement links TRBV28 to TRBJ1-1; the match to TRBD1 covers 7 bases. The germline V gene encodes CDR1 MDHEN and CDR2 SYDVKM. The CDR3 runs 15 residues. J gave up 0 bases and V 6 bases, and 7 bases lay outside the gene matches. The CDR3 region is CASRPMTGLNTEAFF. In DNA, the CDR3 is TGTGCCAGCAGACCGATGACAGGGCTGAACACTGAAGCTTTCTTT.

V usage is TRBV24-1 and J usage is TRBJ2-1; 8 nucleotides match TRBD1. The CDR3 is made up of 16 amino acids. Germline lookup yields CDR1 KGHDR and CDR2 SFDVKD. The V and J ends lost 5 bases and 4 bases, in that order; junction bases with no gene match: 9. CDR3 nucleotide sequence: TGTGCCACCAGTGCTCCCCTCAGGGGGCCGTACAATGAGCAGTTCTTC. This encodes CATSAPLRGPYNEQFF.

The chain employs TRBV6-5 and TRBJ2-1, with D unclear. The V and J ends lost 0 bases and 15 bases respectively, with 15 bases between them. Germline V gene lookup returns CDR1 MNHEY and CDR2 SVGAGI. This CDR3 is 13 amino acids long. Here the CDR3 reads CASSYSIRSLMFF. CDR3 DNA: TGTGCCAGCAGTTACTCCATTAGAAGCCTGATGTTCTTC.

This sequence joins TRBV10-2 and TRBJ2-2; 13 positions match TRBD2. Germline assignment: CDR1 WSHSY and CDR2 SAAADI. J gave up 5 bases and V 7 bases, and 10 bases lay outside the gene matches. The CDR3 totals 17 residues. The CDR3 reads CASNSLGTSGVTGELFF. CDR3 coding DNA: TGCGCCAGCAATTCTCTTGGGACTAGCGGGGTAACCGGGGAGCTGTTTTTT.

This clonotype was found a few times. The chain carries TRBV6-1 and TRBJ2-7; TRBD2 matches at 13 bases. The CDR3 consists of 17 residues. Per the germline V gene, CDR1 is MNHNS and CDR2 is SASEGT. V lost 6 bases and J lost 4; bases outside the gene matches: 12. The CDR3 DNA follows: TGTGCCAGCAGCTCTAGAAGGACTAGCGGGAGTGTTTACGAGCAGTACTTC. It translates to CASSSRRTSGSVYEQYF.

The sample holds many counts of this clonotype. The rearrangement uses TRBV7-2 and TRBJ2-3; 13 bases map to TRBD2. Germline V gene sequence: CDR1 SGHTA, CDR2 FQGNSA. The length of the CDR3 is 18 residues. J was trimmed by 3 bases and V by 0 bases; bases with no gene match: 6. As DNA, the CDR3 is TGTGCCAGCAGCTTAGCCAGACTAGCGGGAGGAAGGACAGATACGCAGTATTTT. Protein product: CASSLARLAGGRTDTQYF.

This rearrangement joins TRBV18 to TRBJ2-6; TRBD2 might be the D (6 bases). The V end lost 3 bases, the J end lost 1 base, and 7 bases lay between the germline ends. The CDR3 consists of 15 residues. In germline, CDR1 is KGHSH, CDR2 LQKENI. This CDR3 is CASSPGLSGANVLTF. CDR3 DNA: TGTGCCAGCTCACCCGGACTATCTGGGGCCAACGTCCTGACTTTC.

This clonotype was seen more than once but under ten times. The V gene is TRBV5-1, the J gene TRBJ2-7; 11 bases are shared with TRBD2. The V gene end was trimmed by 4 bases and the J gene end by 9 bases; junction bases not matched to a gene: 12. The CDR3 length is 15 residues. Germline values: CDR1 SGHRS, CDR2 YFSETQ. CDR3 DNA: TGCGCCAGCAGCCCCTCCGGGACTAGCGGACCTGGGCAGTACTTC. It yields the protein CASSPSGTSGPGQYF. Filled out from reference TRBV5-1 and TRBJ2-7, the complete variable domain reads KAGVTQTPRYLIKTRGQQVTLSCSPISGHRSVSWYQQTPGQGLQFLFEYFSETQRNKGNFPGRFSGRQFSNSRSEMNVSTLELGDSALYLCASSPSGTSGPGQYFGPGTRLTVT.

The chain carries TRBV20-1 and TRBJ1-3; unclear D gene. CDR3 size: 13 residues. The germline gives CDR1 DFQATT, CDR2 SNEGSKA (reference sequence). V gave up 5 bases and J gave up 2 bases, with 10 bases separating them. CDR3 protein: CSAGGLTGNTIYF. The CDR3 nucleotides read TGCAGTGCTGGAGGTCTAACTGGAAACACCATATATTTT.

At least ten counts were recorded for this clonotype. The gene calls are TRBV6-4 and TRBJ2-1, with TRBD2 identical over 9 bases. The trim removed 9 bases at V and 6 bases at J, leaving 12 bases unmatched. CDR1 is MRHNA and CDR2 is SNTAGT in the germline V gene. This CDR3 is built from 15 residues. The CDR3 reads CASSNLLAGRNEQFF. The DNA of the CDR3 is TGTGCCAGTTCTAACCTACTAGCGGGCCGCAATGAGCAGTTCTTC.